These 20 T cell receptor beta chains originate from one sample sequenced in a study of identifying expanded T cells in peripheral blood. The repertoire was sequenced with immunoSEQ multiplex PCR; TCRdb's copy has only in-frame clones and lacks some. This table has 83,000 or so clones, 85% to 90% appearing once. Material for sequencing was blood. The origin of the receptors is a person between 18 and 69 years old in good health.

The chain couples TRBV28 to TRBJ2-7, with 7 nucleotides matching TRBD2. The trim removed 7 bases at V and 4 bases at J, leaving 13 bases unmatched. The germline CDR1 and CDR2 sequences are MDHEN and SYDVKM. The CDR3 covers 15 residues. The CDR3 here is CASTAPGEGTYEQYF. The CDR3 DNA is TGTGCCAGCACCGCGCCCGGGGAGGGAACATACGAGCAGTACTTC.

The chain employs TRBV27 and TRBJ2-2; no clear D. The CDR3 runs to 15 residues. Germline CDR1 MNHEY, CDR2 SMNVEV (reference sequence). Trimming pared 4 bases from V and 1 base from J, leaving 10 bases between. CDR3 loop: CASSSDIQNTGELFF. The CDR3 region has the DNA TGTGCCAGCAGTTCAGACATTCAGAACACCGGGGAGCTGTTTTTT.

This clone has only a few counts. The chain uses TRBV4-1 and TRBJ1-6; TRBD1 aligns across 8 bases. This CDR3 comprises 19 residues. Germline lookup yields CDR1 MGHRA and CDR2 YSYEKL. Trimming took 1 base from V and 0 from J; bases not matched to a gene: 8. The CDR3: CASSQAQGASVSYNSPLHF. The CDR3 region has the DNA TGCGCCAGCAGCCAAGCGCAGGGGGCGAGTGTCTCCTATAATTCACCCCTCCACTTT.

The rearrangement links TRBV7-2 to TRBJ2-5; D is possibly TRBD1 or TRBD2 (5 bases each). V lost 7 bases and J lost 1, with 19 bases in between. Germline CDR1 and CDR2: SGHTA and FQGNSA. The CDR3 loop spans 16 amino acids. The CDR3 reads CASTKLGYGAQETQYF. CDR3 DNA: TGTGCCAGCACCAAGCTTGGGTACGGGGCCCAAGAGACCCAGTACTTC.

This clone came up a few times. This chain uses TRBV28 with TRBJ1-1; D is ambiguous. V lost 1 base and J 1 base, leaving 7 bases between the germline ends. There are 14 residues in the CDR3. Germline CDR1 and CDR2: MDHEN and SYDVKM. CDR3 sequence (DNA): TGTGCCAGCAGTTTATTCCTGGAGAACACTGAAGCTTTCTTT. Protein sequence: CASSLFLENTEAFF.

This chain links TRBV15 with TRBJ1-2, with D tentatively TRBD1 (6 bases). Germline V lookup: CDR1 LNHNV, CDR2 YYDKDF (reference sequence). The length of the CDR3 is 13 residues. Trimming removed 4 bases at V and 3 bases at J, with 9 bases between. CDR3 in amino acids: CATSTQGYYGYTF. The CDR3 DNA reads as TGTGCCACCAGCACGCAGGGGTACTATGGCTACACCTTC.

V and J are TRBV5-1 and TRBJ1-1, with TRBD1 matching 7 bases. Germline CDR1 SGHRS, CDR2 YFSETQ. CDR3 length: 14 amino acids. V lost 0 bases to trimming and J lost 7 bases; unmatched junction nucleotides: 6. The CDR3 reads CASSLVGQASEAFF. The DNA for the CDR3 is TGCGCCAGCAGCTTGGTAGGACAGGCGAGTGAAGCTTTCTTT.

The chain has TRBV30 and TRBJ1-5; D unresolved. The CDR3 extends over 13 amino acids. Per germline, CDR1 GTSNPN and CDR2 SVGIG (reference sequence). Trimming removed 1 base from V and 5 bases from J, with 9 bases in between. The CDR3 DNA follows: TGTGCCTGGAGTGGGGCCAAGGATCAGCCCCAGCATTTT. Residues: CAWSGAKDQPQHF. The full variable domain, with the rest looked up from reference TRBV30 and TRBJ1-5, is SQTIHQWPATLVQPVGSPLSLECTVEGTSNPNLYWYRQAAGRGLQLLFYSVGIGQISSEVPQNLSASRPQDRQFILSSKKLLLSDSGFYLCAWSGAKDQPQHFGDGTRLSIL.

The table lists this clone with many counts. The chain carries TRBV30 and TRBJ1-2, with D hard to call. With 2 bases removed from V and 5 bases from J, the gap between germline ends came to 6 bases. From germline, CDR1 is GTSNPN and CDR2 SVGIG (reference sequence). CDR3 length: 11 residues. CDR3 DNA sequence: TGTGCCTGGAGTTCAGTGTATGGCTACACCTTC. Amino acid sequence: CAWSSVYGYTF.

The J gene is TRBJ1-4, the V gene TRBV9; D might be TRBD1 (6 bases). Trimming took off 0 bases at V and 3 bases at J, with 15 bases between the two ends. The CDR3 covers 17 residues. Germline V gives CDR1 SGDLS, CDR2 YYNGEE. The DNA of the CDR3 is TGTGCCAGCAGCGTAGGCGTGGGGCCAGGGGCTAATGAAAAACTGTTTTTT. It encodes CASSVGVGPGANEKLFF.

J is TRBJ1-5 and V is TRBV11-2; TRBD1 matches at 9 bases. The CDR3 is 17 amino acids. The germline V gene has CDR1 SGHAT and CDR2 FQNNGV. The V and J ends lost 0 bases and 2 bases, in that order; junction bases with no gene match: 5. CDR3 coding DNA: TGTGCCAGCAGCTTAGACACAGGGGGCGAGGGCAATCAGCCCCAGCATTTT. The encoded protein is CASSLDTGGEGNQPQHF.

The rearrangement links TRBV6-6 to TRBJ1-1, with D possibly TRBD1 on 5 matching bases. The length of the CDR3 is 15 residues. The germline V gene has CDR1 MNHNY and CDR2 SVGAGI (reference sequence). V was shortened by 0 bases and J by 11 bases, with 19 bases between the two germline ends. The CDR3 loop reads CASSYSWDSPEWAFF. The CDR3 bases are TGTGCCAGCAGTTACTCTTGGGACTCTCCAGAGTGGGCTTTCTTT.

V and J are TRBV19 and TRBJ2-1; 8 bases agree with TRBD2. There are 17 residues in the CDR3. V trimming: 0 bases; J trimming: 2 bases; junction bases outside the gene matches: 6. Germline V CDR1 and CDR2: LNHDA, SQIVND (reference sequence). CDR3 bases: TGTGCCAGTAGTATAGATCTTGGGACTAGGGCCTACAATGAGCAGTTCTTC. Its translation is CASSIDLGTRAYNEQFF.

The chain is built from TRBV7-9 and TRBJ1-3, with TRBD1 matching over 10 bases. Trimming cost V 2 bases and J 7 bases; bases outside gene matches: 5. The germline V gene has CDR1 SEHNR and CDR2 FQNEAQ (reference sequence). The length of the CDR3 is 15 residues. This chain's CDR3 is CASSLSGQGKNTIYF. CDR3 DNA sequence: TGTGCCAGCAGCTTATCGGGACAGGGGAAGAACACCATATATTTT.

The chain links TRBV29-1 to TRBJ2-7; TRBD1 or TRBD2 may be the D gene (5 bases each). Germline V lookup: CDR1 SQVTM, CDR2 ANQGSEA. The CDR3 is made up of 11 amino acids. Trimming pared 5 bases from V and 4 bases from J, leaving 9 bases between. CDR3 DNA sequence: TGCAGCGTTACCGGGGCTTACGAGCAGTACTTC. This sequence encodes CSVTGAYEQYF.

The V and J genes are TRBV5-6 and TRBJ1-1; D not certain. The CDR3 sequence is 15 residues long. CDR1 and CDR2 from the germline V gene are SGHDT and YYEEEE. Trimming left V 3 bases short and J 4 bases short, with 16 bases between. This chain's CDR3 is CASSSPSRAGTEAFF. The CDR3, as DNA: TGTGCCAGCAGCTCACCATCAAGGGCAGGCACTGAAGCTTTCTTT.

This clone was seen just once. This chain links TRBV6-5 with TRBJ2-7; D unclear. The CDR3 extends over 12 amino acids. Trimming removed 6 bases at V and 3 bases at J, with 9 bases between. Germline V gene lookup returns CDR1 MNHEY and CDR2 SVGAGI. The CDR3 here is CASRRTDYEQYF. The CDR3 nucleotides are TGTGCCAGCAGGAGGACGGACTACGAGCAGTACTTC.

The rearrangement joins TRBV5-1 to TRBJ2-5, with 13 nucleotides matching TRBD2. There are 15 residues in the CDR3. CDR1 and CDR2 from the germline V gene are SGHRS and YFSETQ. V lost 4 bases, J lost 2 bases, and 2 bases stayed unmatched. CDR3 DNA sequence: TGCGCCAGCAGCCCGGGACTAGCGGGGCAAGAGACCCAGTACTTC. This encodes CASSPGLAGQETQYF.

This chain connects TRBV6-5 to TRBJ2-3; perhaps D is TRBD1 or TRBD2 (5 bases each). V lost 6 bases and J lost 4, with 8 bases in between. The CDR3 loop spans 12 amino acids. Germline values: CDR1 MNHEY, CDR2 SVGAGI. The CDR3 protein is CASRRGPDTQYF. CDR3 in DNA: TGTGCCAGCAGGAGGGGTCCAGATACGCAGTATTTT.

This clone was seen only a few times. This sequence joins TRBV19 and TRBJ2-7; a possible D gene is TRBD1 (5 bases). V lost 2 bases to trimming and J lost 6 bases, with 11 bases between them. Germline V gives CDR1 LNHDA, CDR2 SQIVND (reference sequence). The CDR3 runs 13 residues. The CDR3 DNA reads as TGTGCCAGTAGTATACCCCCTCAGGGCGAGCAGTACTTC. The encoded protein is CASSIPPQGEQYF.